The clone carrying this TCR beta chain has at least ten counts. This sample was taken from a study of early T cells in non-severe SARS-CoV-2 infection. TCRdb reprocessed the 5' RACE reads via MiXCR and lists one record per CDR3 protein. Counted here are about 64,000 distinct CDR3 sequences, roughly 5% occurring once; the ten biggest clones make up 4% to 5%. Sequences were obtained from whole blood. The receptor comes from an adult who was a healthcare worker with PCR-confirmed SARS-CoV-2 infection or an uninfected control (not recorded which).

As DNA, the CDR3 is TGTGCCTGGAGCGCCGGAGGGGGGAGTAACAATGAGCAGTTCTTC. It encodes CAWSAGGGSNNEQFF. The rearrangement links TRBV30 to TRBJ2-1, with D tentatively TRBD1 or TRBD2 (6 bases each). With 3 bases removed from V and 5 bases from J, the gap between germline ends came to 17 bases. Germline V gene lookup returns CDR1 GTSNPN and CDR2 SVGIG (reference sequence). This CDR3 comprises 15 residues.